The source of this T cell receptor beta chain is a study of T cells in Graves' hyperthyroidism and ophthalmopathy. Germline V gene data show CDR1 as MGHDK and CDR2 as SYGVNS. The CDR3 sequence is 12 residues long. Trimming cost V 6 bases and J 6 bases, with 11 bases left between them. This clonotype has ten or more counts. Its antigen remains unidentified. Amplified regions were TCR beta CDR3 sequences from RNA transcripts. Using the HTBI primer set, a first-round RT-PCR was run on the TCR CDR3. Each CDR3 protein gets one entry after TCRdb re-called the multiplex PCR reads with MiXCR. The table records about 700,000 distinct CDR3 sequences, roughly 45% of them present only once. Findings and limits, study-wide: A model of 13 V-J pairs discriminated ophthalmopathy from stable hyperthyroidism. Blood also showed most of the thyroid clonotypes that were expanded above 0.001.

The sequence was collected from an adult man with Graves' disease, either hyperthyroidism or ophthalmopathy (not recorded which). The genes are TRBV25-1 and TRBJ1-2; D possibly corresponds to TRBD1 (6 bases). The specimen was peripheral blood or thyroid tissue (not recorded which). The CDR3 bases are TGTGCCAGCAGCGGACAGACTGATGGCTACACCTTC. Protein sequence: CASSGQTDGYTF.